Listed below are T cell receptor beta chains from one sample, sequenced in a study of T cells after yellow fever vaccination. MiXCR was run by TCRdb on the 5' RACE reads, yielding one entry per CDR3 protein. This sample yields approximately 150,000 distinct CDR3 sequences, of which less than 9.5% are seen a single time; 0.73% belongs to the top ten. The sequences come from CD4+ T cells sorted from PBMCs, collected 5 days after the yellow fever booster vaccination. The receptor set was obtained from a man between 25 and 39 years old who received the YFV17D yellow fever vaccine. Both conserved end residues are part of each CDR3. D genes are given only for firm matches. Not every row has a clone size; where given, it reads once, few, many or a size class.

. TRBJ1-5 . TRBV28 TGTGCCAGCAGTTTAATCGGGGTTGTTTTACAGCCCCAGCATTTT CASSLIGVVLQPQHF
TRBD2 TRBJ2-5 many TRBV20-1 TGCAGTGCTGTTGGGACTAGCGGAAAGTACCAAGAGACCCAGTACTTC CSAVGTSGKYQETQYF
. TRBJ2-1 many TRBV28 TGTGCCAGCAGTTTGAAGGGATTAGAGCAGTTCTTC CASSLKGLEQFF
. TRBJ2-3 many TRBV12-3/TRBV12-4 TGTGCCAGCAGCCTCCGACGGGCAAGCACAGATACGCAGTATTTT CASSLRRASTDTQYF
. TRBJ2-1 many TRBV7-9 TGTGCCAGCAGCTTAGCGGGTGCCTCCTACAATGAGCAGTTCTTC CASSLAGASYNEQFF
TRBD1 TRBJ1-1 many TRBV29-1 TGCAGCGTCGTGGTTACACAGGGGAGCACTGAAGCTTTCTTT CSVVVTQGSTEAFF
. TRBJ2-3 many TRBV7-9 TGTGCCAGCAGCCCACCGACCACAGATACGCAGTATTTT CASSPPTTDTQYF
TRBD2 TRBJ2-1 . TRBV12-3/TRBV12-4 TGTGCCAGCAGTAAACAAACGGGAGCGGGAGGGATCAATGAGCAGTTCTTC CASSKQTGAGGINEQFF
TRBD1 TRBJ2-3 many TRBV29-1 TGCAGCGTTGAAGGAGAAGGGGGCGGGTTAGATACGCAGTATTTT CSVEGEGGGLDTQYF
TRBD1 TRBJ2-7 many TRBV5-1 TGCGCCAGCAGCTTGGCCCTCGGGACAGGGAACTACGAGCAGTACTTC CASSLALGTGNYEQYF
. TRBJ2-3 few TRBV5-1 TGCGCCAGCAGCTGGATGGGAGGAGGAGGCACAGATACGCAGTATTTT CASSWMGGGGTDTQYF
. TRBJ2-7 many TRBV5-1 TGCGCCAGCAGCTTGGCCATCCCAGAGGCGGGGTACGAGCAGTACTTC CASSLAIPEAGYEQYF
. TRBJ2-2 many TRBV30 TGTGCCTGGGGACCGGGTCCCGGGGAGCTGTTTTTT CAWGPGPGELFF
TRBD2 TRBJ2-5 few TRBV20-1 TGCAGTGCCGGCGGGGGACCCGCGCTAGAGACCCAGTACTTC CSAGGGPALETQYF
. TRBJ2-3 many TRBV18 TGTGCCAGCCGCGACGATTCTAGCACAGATACGCAGTATTTT CASRDDSSTDTQYF
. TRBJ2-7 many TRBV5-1 TGCGCCAGCACACATCAGGGCGGAAACTACGAGCAGTACTTC CASTHQGGNYEQYF
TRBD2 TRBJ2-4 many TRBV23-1 TGCGCCAGCAGTCAAGAGGCCTCGGGGGACTACCCCCCAAAAAACATTCAGTACTTC CASSQEASGDYPPKNIQYF
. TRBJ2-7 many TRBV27 TGTGCCAGCAGCGAAGCCAAGGCAGGATACTACGAGCAGTACTTC CASSEAKAGYYEQYF
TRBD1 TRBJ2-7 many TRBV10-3 TGTGCCATCAGTTCACCGGGACAGTCTTACTACGAGCAGTACTTC CAISSPGQSYYEQYF
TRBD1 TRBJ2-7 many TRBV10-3 TGTGCCATCAGGGATACCGGGACAGGGGGATACGAGCAGTACTTC CAIRDTGTGGYEQYF
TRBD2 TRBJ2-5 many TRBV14 TGTGCCAGCAGGAGGACTAGCGGGAGTTGGGAGACCCAGTACTTC CASRRTSGSWETQYF
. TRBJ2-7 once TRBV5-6 TGTGCCAGCAGCCAGAGGTCCTACGAGCAGTACTTC CASSQRSYEQYF